This is a list of T cell receptor beta chains from one sample in a study of T cell repertoires in cytomegalovirus infection. MiXCR was run by TCRdb on the reads, yielding one entry per CDR3 protein. This sample carries about 130,000 distinct CDR3 sequences, more than 25% of them seen once, and the ten largest clones take roughly 50%. Antigens for these TCRs are unknown. Sample: CD8+ T cells from cultured PBMCs, taken from culture after CMV antigen stimulation. These receptor sequences come from a human donor in good health (CMV status not recorded). Some clones in this sample may be carry-over from other donors' samples. The CDR3 runs from the conserved cysteine through the conserved F or W. Each record gives: V gene, CDR3 protein.

V: TRBV7-9; CDR3: CASSPDREITYEQYF
V: TRBV20-1; CDR3: CSARGSEDDTDTQYF
V: TRBV9; CDR3: CASSEQGLNTEAFF
V: TRBV4-3; CDR3: CASSQDTETSYEQYF
V: TRBV7-6; CDR3: CASSPKDPGTLRHRDSNYGYTF
V: TRBV12-3/TRBV12-4; CDR3: CASSPRQEAGELFF
V: TRBV4-2; CDR3: CASSQESQGPVYGYTF
V: TRBV5-4; CDR3: CASSPTPGRGFNNEQFF
V: TRBV28; CDR3: CASREPGTGNQPQHF
V: TRBV4-1; CDR3: CASLGGTGELFF
V: TRBV2; CDR3: CASRGLAARGTQYF
V: TRBV20-1; CDR3: CSALYQTGLNTEAFF
V: TRBV5-8; CDR3: CASSFWAAYTGELFF
V: TRBV9; CDR3: CASSLHRDQRTDTQYF
V: TRBV5-6; CDR3: CASSSRDRGYGELIF
V: TRBV7-9; CDR3: CASSRETQYF
V: TRBV6-6; CDR3: CATLRGLHEQYF
V: TRBV2; CDR3: CASGGTGGDNEQFF
V: TRBV7-6; CDR3: CASSLARVNPYTDTQYF
V: TRBV20-1; CDR3: CSASGAGRYNEQFF
V: TRBV27; CDR3: CASSEPRGIQYF
V: TRBV7-6; CDR3: CASSLAVGTSPEQYF